Reported below is one T cell receptor (beta chain). Its antigen specificity is not known. Base qualities were left out, and no much larger clone turns up one base away. TCRbeta CDR3 regions were amplified from genomic DNA by means of the immunoSEQ Assay, a bias-controlled multiplex PCR. As for how the authors treated the data: Nucleated cell counts per sample were estimated from amplification of reference gene primers within the assay. To quantify the absolute abundance of each unique TCRbeta CDR3 rearrangement, sequence reads were collapsed and filtered. For each sample, productive Simpson clonality was calculated as the square root of Simpson's diversity index over productive rearrangements. TCRdb carries this immuneACCESS record with in-frame sequences only. Its versions omit some clonotypes, under half of them owing to an unresolved V gene in the studies checked, with the rest unexplained. V and J calls plus clone size are reproduced from that table; the DNA served to infer D and trimming. This sample gives approximately 58,000 clones in total; approximately 78% of them show up just once. The top ten constitute about 31% of the sample.

At one collaborating source in Seattle, patients were enrolled during active infection and were followed longitudinally through the course of disease. Collaborating institutions collected whole blood in K2EDTA tubes following their own protocols. Collaborator samples were shipped for TCRbeta analysis as frozen whole blood, isolated PBMCs, or DNA extracted from either sample type. The data were obtained in a study of blood T cell repertoires in COVID-19 (dated by TCRdb to 2020 to 2021). Looking at the study overall: Samples covering the acute and convalescent phases of COVID-19 were provided by collaborators in the United States, Italy and Spain. A freely available public database, intended as a resource for researchers studying the immune response to SARS-CoV-2, is where the repertoires were released. Samples were obtained from the ongoing ImmuneRACE study (first 160 participants) and from some 1,200 subjects provided by 6 global collaborators. The sample metadata nearly always contained a de-identified subject ID, COVID-19 status, age in years and sex. Subjects who had been exposed to COVID-19, were actively infected with it, or had recovered from it provided the deeply sampled blood TCRbeta repertoires that made up the dataset. Where available, HLA class I and class II types were obtained from metadata supplied by the sample provider rather than from assay-based typing. The prospective study material was composed of cDNA or gDNA derived from T cells, B-cell-depleted T cells, or PBMCs. General findings and caveats noted by the study authors: The amount of clinical and demographic metadata varied by source and participant and was provided uncurated.

Input material: peripheral blood. The receptor was derived from a man aged 55-75 years with COVID-19, enrolled during active disease.

The CDR3 loop reads CASSQTGSGYGYTF. The DNA sequence follows: TGTGCCAGCAGCCAAACAGGGTCGGGTTATGGCTACACCTTC. Rearrangement joined TRBV11-2 to TRBJ1-2, and the D gene may be TRBD1, 6 bases matching. Its CDR3 holds 14 amino acids, cysteine through phenylalanine. The CDR3 DNA has 42 bases and is translated from base 1. The germline ends are 15 bases apart after V is trimmed by 5 bases and J by 5 bases. In the germline V gene, CDR1 corresponds to SGHAT and CDR2 to FQNNGV.